This record concerns one T cell receptor (beta chain) sequence. This sample was taken from a study of blood T cell repertoires in COVID-19. About the research overall: COVID-19 samples collected from the United States, Italy and Spain covered acute and convalescent phases. Sample material is recorded as cDNA or gDNA derived from T cells, B-cell-depleted T cells, or PBMCs.

Authors' methods: Using reference gene primer amplification, nucleated cell counts were estimated. The assay was immunoSEQ multiplex PCR, and TCRdb's table has in-frame clones only and misses some. D and trimming come from the DNA, and the V and J calls and clone size come from that table. Counted here are over 250,000 clones, about 87% occurring once; the ten biggest clones make up approximately 1.5%. The CDR3 loop spans 20 amino acids. Germline CDR1 KGHSH, CDR2 LQKENI. J was trimmed by 6 bases and V by 1 base; bases with no gene match: 19. Input material: peripheral blood. This sequence joins TRBV18 and TRBJ1-5; TRBD1 aligns across 9 bases. The clonotype originates from a woman aged 40 to 49 who had recovered from COVID-19. CDR3 in DNA: TGTGCCAGCTCACCACTCTCAGGACGAGGTTCCACAGGGGGCGGTCAGCCCCAGCATTTT. Protein: CASSPLSGRGSTGGGQPQHF.